A single sample is the source of the 30 T cell receptor beta chains below, sequenced in a study of cytomegalovirus exposure and HLA in healthy donors. TCRdb keeps only in-frame clones here, not all; method: immunoSEQ multiplex PCR. The sample holds approximately 180,000 clones, more than 75% seen once. The sample comprised PBMCs. The receptors were gathered from a woman between 18 and 29 years old in good health and CMV-seronegative.

The V gene is TRBV7-2, the J gene TRBJ2-7; D may be TRBD1 (5 bases). The ends were cut back, 3 bases at V and 2 bases at J, with 11 bases in the middle. Germline values: CDR1 SGHTA, CDR2 FQGNSA. The CDR3 length is 14 residues. The CDR3 loop is CASSFGPGPYEQYF. The CDR3 DNA follows: TGTGCCAGCAGCTTCGGACCAGGGCCCTACGAGCAGTACTTC.

V usage is TRBV9 and J usage is TRBJ2-7, with no clear D. V lost 1 base to trimming and J lost 2 bases, with 7 bases between them. The CDR3 has 13 residues. The germline gives CDR1 SGDLS, CDR2 YYNGEE. CDR3 DNA sequence: TGTGCCAGCAGCGTAAGCCCGGCCTACGAGCAGTACTTC. It translates to CASSVSPAYEQYF.

The chain couples TRBV7-9 to TRBJ2-7, with 8 bases aligning to TRBD1. The CDR3 is made up of 14 amino acids. Trimming cost V 5 bases and J 3 bases; bases outside gene matches: 6. CDR1 is SEHNR and CDR2 is FQNEAQ in the germline V gene (reference sequence). The CDR3 bases are TGTGCCAGCAGCCCTAAGGACAGGGACTACGAGCAGTACTTC. Translating it yields CASSPKDRDYEQYF.

The V and J genes are TRBV4-1 and TRBJ1-2, with 9 bases matching TRBD1. CDR1 MGHRA and CDR2 YSYEKL come from the germline V gene. V gave up 5 bases and J gave up 6 bases; unmatched junction bases: 7. The CDR3 length is 14 residues. The CDR3 DNA sequence: TGCGCCAGCAGCGGAAGGGGACAGGGTAATGGCTACACCTTC. It is translated as CASSGRGQGNGYTF.

The rearrangement joins TRBV2 to TRBJ2-1; TRBD2 matches 7 bases. CDR3 size: 14 residues. After removal of 7 bases from V and 1 base from J, the junction contained 4 bases not matched to a gene. From germline, CDR1 is SNHLY and CDR2 FYNNEI. CDR3 residues: CASIRGESYNEQFF. In DNA, the CDR3 is TGTGCCAGCATCCGGGGGGAGTCCTACAATGAGCAGTTCTTC.

This chain uses TRBV29-1 with TRBJ2-3; maybe TRBD2 (6 bases). The CDR3 totals 14 residues. Trimming removed 7 bases from V and 2 bases from J, with 16 bases in between. CDR1 is SQVTM and CDR2 is ANQGSEA in the germline V gene. CDR3 sequence (DNA): TGCAGCGCCCAGGACTATAGGGCCACAGATACGCAGTATTTT. It translates to CSAQDYRATDTQYF.

V is TRBV10-3 and J is TRBJ2-2, with 9 bases aligning to TRBD2. Looked up from germline, CDR1 is ENHRY and CDR2 is SYGVKD. The CDR3 is made up of 15 amino acids. J was trimmed by 5 bases and V by 11 bases; bases with no gene match: 12. This chain's CDR3 is CAVRLGGGGTGELFF. Written as DNA, the CDR3 is TGTGCCGTCCGCTTGGGCGGGGGGGGAACCGGGGAGCTGTTTTTT.

The rearrangement joins TRBV4-1 to TRBJ2-4; D may be TRBD1 (6 bases). The CDR3 length is 16 residues. Per germline, CDR1 MGHRA and CDR2 YSYEKL. V dropped 3 bases and J dropped 5 bases, with 17 bases sitting between them. The CDR3 DNA reads as TGCGCCAGCAGCCAGCTTTCAGGGGTGGGGCAAAACATTCAGTACTTC. This codes for CASSQLSGVGQNIQYF.

The chain carries TRBV30 and TRBJ2-1; 9 bases map to TRBD2. This CDR3 comprises 14 residues. CDR1 is GTSNPN and CDR2 is SVGIG in the germline V gene (reference sequence). Unmatched junction bases numbered 7, after V lost 1 base and J lost 9 bases. The CDR3 DNA follows: TGTGCCTGGAGTGAAGCGGGGGGCCTAGGTGAGCAGTTCTTC. It encodes CAWSEAGGLGEQFF.

V usage is TRBV19 and J usage is TRBJ1-5, with unresolved D. This CDR3 comprises 15 residues. V lost 5 bases and J lost 2, with 13 bases in between. CDR1 and CDR2 from the germline V gene are LNHDA and SQIVND (reference sequence). CDR3 region: CASSPGLSGNQPQHF. The CDR3 region has the DNA TGTGCCAGTAGTCCCGGACTTTCGGGCAATCAGCCCCAGCATTTT.

The V gene is TRBV29-1, the J gene TRBJ2-2; TRBD2 matches 8 bases. Germline V gene data show CDR1 as SQVTM and CDR2 as ANQGSEA. V lost 6 bases and J lost 4; bases outside the gene matches: 1. The CDR3 loop spans 12 amino acids. CDR3 protein: CSVGRATGELFF. CDR3 DNA: TGCAGCGTCGGGAGGGCCACCGGGGAGCTGTTTTTT.

The table lists this clone with a count of one. The V gene is TRBV5-5, the J gene TRBJ1-1; D perhaps matches TRBD1 (5 bases). The CDR3 is 16 amino acids. Germline lookup yields CDR1 SGHKS and CDR2 YYEKEE (reference sequence). V dropped 3 bases and J dropped 1 base, with 16 bases sitting between them. As DNA, the CDR3 is TGTGCCAGCAGCTCGGTGGGCGGGGCCCGGAACACTGAAGCTTTCTTT. Translating gives CASSSVGGARNTEAFF.

The chain carries TRBV6-6 and TRBJ2-7; D not resolved. Between the trimmed V and J ends, which lost 6 bases and 5 bases, there was a span of 11 bases. Germline-derived CDR1 and CDR2 are MNHNY and SVGAGI (reference sequence). The length of the CDR3 is 12 residues. CDR3 bases: TGTGCCAGCAGGGAGAATCCGGACGAGCAGTACTTC. Residues: CASRENPDEQYF.

The chain combines TRBV5-5 with TRBJ2-3; no definite D call. The germline V gene has CDR1 SGHKS and CDR2 YYEKEE (reference sequence). This CDR3 region has 13 residues. V was pared by 4 bases and J by 1 base, with 7 bases between. CDR3 protein: CASSPSGTDTQYF. The CDR3 nucleotides read TGTGCCAGCAGCCCTTCGGGCACAGATACGCAGTATTTT.

The chain has TRBV4-1 and TRBJ2-5, with 9 bases fitting TRBD2. Per germline, CDR1 MGHRA and CDR2 YSYEKL. The CDR3 is 17 residues long. Losses at the gene ends were 1 base for V and 5 bases for J; bases not matched to a gene: 11. CDR3 region: CASSQALRGGTRETQYF. The CDR3 DNA reads as TGCGCCAGCAGCCAAGCCTTGCGGGGGGGCACCCGGGAGACCCAGTACTTC.

V is TRBV6-1 and J is TRBJ2-2; D may be TRBD2 (6 bases). Germline-derived CDR1 and CDR2 are MNHNS and SASEGT. Trimming removed 4 bases from V and 4 bases from J, with 13 bases in between. This CDR3 is built from 15 residues. The CDR3 nucleotides are TGTGCCAGCAGTGGAGGAGGGTTGGGCACCGGGGAGCTGTTTTTT. It specifies CASSGGGLGTGELFF.

This clone occurred once. DNA of the CDR3: TGCGCCAGCAGTACTCCGGGAGGAGACTACAATGAGCAGTTCTTC. Its translation is CASSTPGGDYNEQFF. This sequence joins TRBV5-1 and TRBJ2-1, with 7 bases identical to TRBD2. V shed 5 bases and J 3 bases; nucleotides not matched to a gene: 8. The CDR3 runs to 15 residues. Germline CDR1 SGHRS, CDR2 YFSETQ.

This sequence joins TRBV30 and TRBJ2-7; D is possibly TRBD2 (5 bases). V gave up 2 bases and J gave up 9 bases, with 17 bases separating them. This CDR3 is built from 13 residues. CDR1 GTSNPN and CDR2 SVGIG come from the germline V gene (reference sequence). The CDR3 sequence: CAWSPSTFAGQYF. The CDR3 nucleotides read TGTGCCTGGAGTCCTTCTACTTTTGCGGGGCAGTACTTC.

The chain combines TRBV11-2 with TRBJ1-2, with D possibly matching TRBD1 (6 bases). Germline values: CDR1 SGHAT, CDR2 FQNNGV. V lost 0 bases to trimming and J lost 4 bases, with 12 bases between them. The CDR3 totals 15 residues. In nucleotides, the CDR3 is TGTGCCAGCAGCTTAGAACTTCGGACAGCCTATGGCTACACCTTC. Protein sequence: CASSLELRTAYGYTF.

J is TRBJ1-2 and V is TRBV29-1; 7 bases align to TRBD1. The germline V gene has CDR1 SQVTM and CDR2 ANQGSEA. The ends lost 6 bases at V and 4 bases at J; junction bases unmatched: 8. The CDR3 is 13 residues long. The CDR3 bases are TGCAGCGTAGAAACAGGGGAGGCCTATGGCTACACCTTC. It translates to CSVETGEAYGYTF.

CDR3 DNA sequence: TGTGCCAGCAGCTTGGAGGGGTCCTCAGAAAAACTGTTTTTT. Translation: CASSLEGSSEKLFF. This sequence joins TRBV5-4 and TRBJ1-4; tentatively, D is TRBD1 (5 bases). Trimming removed 0 bases from V and 8 bases from J, with 11 bases in between. The CDR3 is 14 residues long. Germline values: CDR1 SGHNT, CDR2 YYREEE (reference sequence).

V usage is TRBV5-1 and J usage is TRBJ2-3; D unresolved. V lost 2 bases to trimming and J lost 4 bases, with 5 bases between them. The germline V gene encodes CDR1 SGHRS and CDR2 YFSETQ. CDR3 length: 12 residues. DNA for the CDR3: TGCGCCAGCAGCTTCTCCCCAGATACGCAGTATTTT. Its translation: CASSFSPDTQYF.

This sequence joins TRBV25-1 and TRBJ1-4; 11 bases agree with TRBD1. Germline V gene sequence: CDR1 MGHDK, CDR2 SYGVNS. J lost 13 bases, V lost 6 bases, and 7 bases had no gene match. This CDR3 contains 13 residues. The CDR3, as DNA: TGTGCCAGCAGGGACGCAGGGACAGGGGGACTGTTTTTT. This gives the protein CASRDAGTGGLFF.

The rearrangement joins TRBV5-1 to TRBJ2-7; a possible D gene is TRBD1 (5 bases). There are 15 residues in the CDR3. V gave up 2 bases and J gave up 1 base, with 13 bases separating them. From germline, CDR1 is SGHRS and CDR2 YFSETQ. The DNA for the CDR3 is TGCGCCAGCAGCTTACAGGATCCTTCATCCTACGAGCAGTACTTC. As protein: CASSLQDPSSYEQYF.

This clone was detected only once. The chain couples TRBV7-2 to TRBJ2-5; 8 nucleotides agree with TRBD2. The CDR3 contains 14 residues. V trimming: 4 bases; J trimming: 4 bases; junction bases outside the gene matches: 5. Germline V gene data show CDR1 as SGHTA and CDR2 as FQGNSA. CDR3 sequence (DNA): TGTGCCAGCAGCTCCCGCGGACTAGCAGAGACCCAGTACTTC. It is translated as CASSSRGLAETQYF.

This chain uses TRBV5-6 with TRBJ2-4, with D maybe TRBD2 (6 bases). CDR1 is SGHDT and CDR2 is YYEEEE in the germline V gene. The CDR3 is 16 residues long. V lost 2 bases and J 0 bases, leaving 12 bases between the germline ends. Written as DNA, the CDR3 is TGTGCCAGCAGCTTCCGGGACTCGCTAGCCAAAAACATTCAGTACTTC. Translated: CASSFRDSLAKNIQYF.

The chain recombines TRBV5-1 with TRBJ1-6; D unresolved. Germline CDR1 SGHRS, CDR2 YFSETQ. The CDR3 is 15 amino acids. V was pared by 4 bases and J by 0 bases, with 8 bases between. DNA of the CDR3: TGCGCCAGCAGCACGATGAGCTCCTATAATTCACCCCTCCACTTT. Translated, it gives CASSTMSSYNSPLHF.

This rearrangement joins TRBV7-3 to TRBJ2-1; D is possibly TRBD2 (6 bases). The V end lost 4 bases, the J end lost 7 bases, and 23 bases lay between the germline ends. The germline CDR1 and CDR2 sequences are SGHTA and FQGTGA. The CDR3 runs to 17 residues. For the CDR3, the DNA is TGTGCCAGCAGCTACAGGATCGGGACTCCCACGGAGAATGAGCAGTTCTTC. Residues: CASSYRIGTPTENEQFF.

V and J are TRBV5-1 and TRBJ2-1; D is uncertain. This CDR3 is built from 12 residues. The germline CDR1 and CDR2 sequences are SGHRS and YFSETQ. Between the trimmed V and J ends, which lost 0 bases and 6 bases, there was a span of 4 bases. The CDR3 spells CASSLGRNEQFF. The CDR3 nucleotides read TGCGCCAGCAGCTTGGGTCGCAATGAGCAGTTCTTC.

This sequence joins TRBV6-4 and TRBJ2-7, with 7 bases lining up with TRBD2. J lost 1 base, V lost 4 bases, and 4 bases had no gene match. CDR3 length: 14 amino acids. CDR1 MRHNA and CDR2 SNTAGT come from the germline V gene. This CDR3 is CASSVREGSYEQYF. CDR3 DNA sequence: TGTGCCAGCAGTGTCAGGGAGGGTTCCTACGAGCAGTACTTC.